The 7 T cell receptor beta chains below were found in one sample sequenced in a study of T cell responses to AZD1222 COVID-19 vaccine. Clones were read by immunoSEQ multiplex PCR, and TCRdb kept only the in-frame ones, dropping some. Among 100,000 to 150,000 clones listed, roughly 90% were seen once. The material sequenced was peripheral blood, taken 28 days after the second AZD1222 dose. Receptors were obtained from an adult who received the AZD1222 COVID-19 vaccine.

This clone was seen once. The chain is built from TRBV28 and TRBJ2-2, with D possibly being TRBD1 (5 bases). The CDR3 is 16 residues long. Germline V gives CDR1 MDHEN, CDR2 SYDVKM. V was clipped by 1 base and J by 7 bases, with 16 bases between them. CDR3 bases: TGTGCCAGCAGTTTATACCTTGGGCAGGGAAGCGGGGAGCTGTTTTTT. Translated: CASSLYLGQGSGELFF.

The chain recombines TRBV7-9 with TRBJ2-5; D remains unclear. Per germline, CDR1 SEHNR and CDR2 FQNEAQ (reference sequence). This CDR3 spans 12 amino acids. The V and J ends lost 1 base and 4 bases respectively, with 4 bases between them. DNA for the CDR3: TGTGCCAGCAGCTTAGTATCAGAGACCCAGTACTTC. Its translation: CASSLVSETQYF.

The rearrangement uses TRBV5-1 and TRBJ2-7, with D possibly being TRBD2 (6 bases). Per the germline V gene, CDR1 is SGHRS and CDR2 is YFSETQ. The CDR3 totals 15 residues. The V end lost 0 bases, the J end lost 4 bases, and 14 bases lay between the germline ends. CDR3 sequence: CASSLVQGGGYEQYF. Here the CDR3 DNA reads TGCGCCAGCAGCTTGGTGCAGGGTGGGGGGTACGAGCAGTACTTC.

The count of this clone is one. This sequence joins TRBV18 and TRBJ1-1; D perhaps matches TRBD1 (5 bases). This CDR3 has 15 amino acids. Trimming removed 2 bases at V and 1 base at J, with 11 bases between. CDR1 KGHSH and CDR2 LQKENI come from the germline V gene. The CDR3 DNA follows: TGTGCCAGCTCACCAATCGGGGGATGGAACACTGAAGCTTTCTTT. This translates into CASSPIGGWNTEAFF.

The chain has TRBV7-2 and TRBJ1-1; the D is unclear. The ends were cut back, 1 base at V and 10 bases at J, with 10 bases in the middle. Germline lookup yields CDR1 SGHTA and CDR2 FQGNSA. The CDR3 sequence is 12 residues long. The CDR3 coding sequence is TGTGCCAGCAGCTTAGATAGGCGAGCAGCTTTCTTT. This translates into CASSLDRRAAFF.

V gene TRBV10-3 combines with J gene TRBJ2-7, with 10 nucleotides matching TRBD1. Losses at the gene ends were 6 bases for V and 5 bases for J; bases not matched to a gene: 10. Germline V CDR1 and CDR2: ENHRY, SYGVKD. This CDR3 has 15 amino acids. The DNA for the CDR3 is TGTGCCATCAGCCAGTTGGGGACAGGGGTCAACGAGCAGTACTTC. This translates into CAISQLGTGVNEQYF.

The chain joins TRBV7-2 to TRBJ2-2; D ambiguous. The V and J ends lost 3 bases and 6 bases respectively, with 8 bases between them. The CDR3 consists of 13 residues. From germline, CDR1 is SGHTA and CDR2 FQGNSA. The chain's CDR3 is CASSFRRAGELFF. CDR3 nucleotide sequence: TGTGCCAGCAGCTTCCGCCGGGCCGGGGAGCTGTTTTTT.